This T cell receptor (beta chain) originates from a study of blood T cell repertoires in COVID-19. The protocol was immunoSEQ multiplex PCR, while the TCRdb copy is restricted to in-frame clones and leaves out a portion. The data contain nearly 100,000 clones, 65% to 90% of them singletons. This clone was found once. The sequenced sample was peripheral blood. The receptor's source is a man at least 80 years old with acute or convalescent COVID-19.

CDR3 sequence reads: CASSSTRGDYEQYF. CDR3 nucleotide sequence: TGTGCCAGCAGCTCCACCCGGGGGGACTACGAGCAGTACTTC. The chain recombines TRBV7-8 with TRBJ2-7, with 7 bases lining up with TRBD2. The germline CDR1 and CDR2 sequences are SGHVS and FQNEAQ. CDR3 length: 14 residues. V lost 4 bases and J lost 3; bases outside the gene matches: 6.